This T cell receptor beta chain was documented in a study of breast tumors, draining lymph nodes, adjacent tissues. The CDR3 is 15 residues long. The germline V gene encodes CDR1 SNHLY and CDR2 FYNNEI. V lost 4 bases, J lost 2 bases, and 12 bases lay in between. Study outcomes and limitations: Tumor TCR diversity was below lymph nodes but above nontumor tissue. Luminal-like breast cancer showed significantly greater tumor-nontumor repertoire similarity than basal-like breast cancer did. The data were judged consistent with most tumor T cells coming from lymph node and expanding in tumor.

About this clonotype itself: Its target is unknown.

TCRdb re-called the multiplex PCR reads through MiXCR, storing one row per CDR3 protein. The sample holds roughly 13,000 distinct CDR3 sequences, around 57% seen once. The source material was tumor-adjacent breast tissue. This TCR derives from a female donor with breast cancer. Some clones in this sample may be carry-over from other donors' samples. The gene calls are TRBV2 and TRBJ1-3, with D perhaps matching TRBD1 (6 bases). CDR3 loop: CASSVRAGAGNTIYF. CDR3 sequence (DNA): TGTGCCAGCAGTGTTCGGGCAGGGGCTGGAAACACCATATATTTT. Full variable domain (outside the CDR3, taken from reference TRBV2 and TRBJ1-3): EPEVTQTPSHQVTQMGQEVILRCVPISNHLYFYWYRQILGQKVEFLVSFYNNEISEKSEIFDDQFSVERPDGSNFTLKIRSTKLEDSAMYFCASSVRAGAGNTIYFGEGSWLTVV.